The 14 T cell receptor beta chains below all came from one sample that was sequenced in a study of cytomegalovirus exposure and HLA in healthy donors. PCR primers comprised 60 Vbeta and 13 Jbeta primers. Only in-frame clones appear in the TCRdb table, and some are missing; sequencing was by immunoSEQ multiplex PCR. Altogether 150,000 or so clones are present, roughly 80% being singletons, with the ten largest covering under 1.5%. The source material was PBMCs. Receptors originate from a woman aged 25 to 39 in good health and CMV-seronegative.

V is TRBV30 and J is TRBJ1-4; D is uncertain. The CDR3 sequence is 15 residues long. V was trimmed by 6 bases and J by 0 bases, leaving 14 bases between them. The V gene's germline CDR1 is GTSNPN and CDR2 SVGIG (reference sequence). In DNA, the CDR3 is TGTGCCTGCCTCCCAGTTTATGCAACTAATGAAAAACTGTTTTTT. The encoded protein is CACLPVYATNEKLFF.

This chain uses TRBV28 with TRBJ1-2, with 9 bases aligning to TRBD1. V shed 6 bases and J 6 bases; nucleotides not matched to a gene: 11. The CDR3 contains 15 residues. Germline CDR1 MDHEN, CDR2 SYDVKM. As DNA, the CDR3 is TGTGCCAGCAGCTCTACAGGGGGCCGAAGACATGGCTACACCTTC. As protein: CASSSTGGRRHGYTF.

This chain's CDR3 is CASSPDSVYGYTF. DNA of the CDR3: TGTGCCAGCAGTCCAGACAGCGTCTATGGCTACACCTTC. The gene calls are TRBV27 and TRBJ1-2; a possible D gene is TRBD1 (5 bases). With 5 bases removed from V and 4 bases from J, the gap between germline ends came to 11 bases. Looked up from germline, CDR1 is MNHEY and CDR2 is SMNVEV (reference sequence). The CDR3 length is 13 residues.

The genes are TRBV5-5 and TRBJ2-7; 8 nucleotides line up with TRBD2. The CDR3 spans 13 residues. With 9 bases clipped from V and 2 bases from J, the junction kept 7 bases outside the gene matches. Germline V gene data show CDR1 as SGHKS and CDR2 as YYEKEE (reference sequence). The CDR3: CATRGGSAYEQYF. The CDR3 DNA sequence: TGTGCCACCCGGGGGGGGTCCGCCTACGAGCAGTACTTC.

The J gene is TRBJ1-3, the V gene TRBV5-4; D gene unclear. V was shortened by 0 bases and J by 1 base, with 8 bases between the two germline ends. The CDR3 length is 15 residues. Germline CDR1 SGHNT, CDR2 YYREEE (reference sequence). CDR3: CASSLDPGSGNTIYF. In DNA form, the CDR3 reads TGTGCCAGCAGCTTGGACCCGGGATCTGGAAACACCATATATTTT.

V is TRBV5-1 and J is TRBJ1-1, with 9 nucleotides matching TRBD1. The CDR3 totals 16 residues. CDR1 is SGHRS and CDR2 is YFSETQ in the germline V gene. V gave up 3 bases and J gave up 1 base; unmatched junction bases: 7. CDR3 loop: CASSWGQGRRNTEAFF. For the CDR3, the DNA is TGCGCCAGCAGCTGGGGACAGGGTCGGCGGAACACTGAAGCTTTCTTT.

J is TRBJ1-5 and V is TRBV6-1, with D unresolved. V was shortened by 0 bases and J by 4 bases, with 13 bases between the two germline ends. The CDR3 sequence is 16 residues long. Germline V CDR1 and CDR2: MNHNS, SASEGT. The CDR3 coding sequence is TGTGCCAGCAGTGAAGCAGCGGGGTCCGGTAATCAGCCCCAGCATTTT. Protein sequence: CASSEAAGSGNQPQHF.

In this sample, this clone turned up once. The chain recombines TRBV15 with TRBJ1-2; D is unclear. Between the trimmed V and J ends, which lost 1 base and 4 bases, there was a span of 13 bases. CDR3 length equals 15 residues. Germline V gene data show CDR1 as LNHNV and CDR2 as YYDKDF (reference sequence). CDR3 sequence reads: CATSRVGTASYGYTF. The CDR3 nucleotides read TGTGCCACCAGCAGAGTCGGTACCGCTAGCTATGGCTACACCTTC.

The CDR3 DNA sequence: TGCGCCAGCAGCTTGGGGCCCACTAGCGGGCAAGAGACCCAGTACTTC. Translation gives CASSLGPTSGQETQYF. The J gene is TRBJ2-5, the V gene TRBV5-1; 9 nucleotides agree with TRBD2. V dropped 0 bases and J dropped 2; count of bases not matched to a gene: 5. The CDR3 extends over 16 amino acids. CDR1 is SGHRS and CDR2 is YFSETQ in the germline V gene.

This clone has a handful of counts. CDR3 region: CASSIRQGNYEQYF. The CDR3 DNA reads TGTGCCAGCAGCATCAGACAGGGAAATTACGAGCAGTACTTC. The chain uses TRBV7-6 and TRBJ2-7; 7 bases fit TRBD1. The germline V gene encodes CDR1 SGHVS and CDR2 FNYEAQ. The J segment lost 4 bases and the V segment lost 5 bases, leaving 8 bases of the junction unmatched. CDR3 length: 14 amino acids.

V gene TRBV19 combines with J gene TRBJ1-5; tentatively, D is TRBD1 (5 bases). Germline CDR1 is LNHDA and CDR2 is SQIVND (reference sequence). This CDR3 spans 13 amino acids. V lost 6 bases to trimming and J lost 4 bases, with 10 bases between them. This CDR3 reads CASSKGRNQPQHF. CDR3 nucleotides: TGTGCCAGTAGCAAGGGGCGGAATCAGCCCCAGCATTTT.

The genes are TRBV11-2 and TRBJ2-7, with no clear D. This CDR3 is built from 14 residues. The V end lost 5 bases, the J end lost 0 bases, and 11 bases lay between the germline ends. CDR1 is SGHAT, CDR2 FQNNGV, per germline. The CDR3 protein is CASSPTTYSYEQYF. CDR3 nucleotide sequence: TGTGCCAGCAGCCCCACTACCTACTCCTACGAGCAGTACTTC.

J is TRBJ1-3 and V is TRBV6-6; 8 positions agree with TRBD1. This CDR3 has 14 amino acids. The V and J ends lost 9 bases and 4 bases, in that order; junction bases with no gene match: 8. Looked up from germline, CDR1 is MNHNY and CDR2 is SVGAGI (reference sequence). The CDR3 sequence is CASSLDRVGNTIYF. The DNA for the CDR3 is TGTGCCAGTTCCTTGGACAGGGTCGGAAACACCATATATTTT.

The gene calls are TRBV6-5 and TRBJ1-1; possible D gene TRBD1, 6 bases. Germline CDR1 and CDR2: MNHEY and SVGAGI. V lost 2 bases to trimming and J lost 1 base, with 11 bases between them. The CDR3 contains 15 residues. The chain's CDR3 is CASSYHGQPNTEAFF. In DNA, the CDR3 is TGTGCCAGCAGTTACCACGGACAGCCGAACACTGAAGCTTTCTTT.